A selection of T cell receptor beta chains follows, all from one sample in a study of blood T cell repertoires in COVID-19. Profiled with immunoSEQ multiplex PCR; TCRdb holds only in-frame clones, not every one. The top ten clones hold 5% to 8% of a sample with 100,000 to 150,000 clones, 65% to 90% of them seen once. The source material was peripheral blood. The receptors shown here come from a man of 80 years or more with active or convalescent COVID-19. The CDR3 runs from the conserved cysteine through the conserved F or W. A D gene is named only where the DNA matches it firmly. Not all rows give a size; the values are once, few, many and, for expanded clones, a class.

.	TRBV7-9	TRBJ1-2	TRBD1	CASSSQGAGGYTF	TGTGCCAGCAGCTCGCAGGGGGCGGGTGGCTACACCTTC
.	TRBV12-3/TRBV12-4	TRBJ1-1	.	CASKKSMNTEAFF	TGTGCCAGCAAGAAGAGCATGAACACTGAAGCTTTCTTT
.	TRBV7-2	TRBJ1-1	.	CASSLAPRGNTEAFF	TGTGCCAGCAGCTTAGCACCCCGAGGGAACACTGAAGCTTTCTTT
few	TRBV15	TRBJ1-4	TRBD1	CATSRGRWGQNEKLFF	TGTGCCACCAGCAGAGGCCGTTGGGGACAGAATGAAAAACTGTTTTTT
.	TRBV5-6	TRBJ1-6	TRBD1	CASSIGTGGSPLHF	TGTGCCAGCAGCATCGGGACAGGGGGCTCACCCCTCCACTTT
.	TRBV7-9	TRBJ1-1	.	CASSFYREGTEAFF	TGTGCCAGCAGCTTTTACAGGGAGGGCACTGAAGCTTTCTTT
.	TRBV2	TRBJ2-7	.	CASSVRGSSYEQYF	TGTGCCAGCAGCGTCAGGGGTAGTTCCTACGAGCAGTACTTC
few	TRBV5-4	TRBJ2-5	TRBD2	CASSPGGMAQETQYF	TGTGCCAGCAGCCCCGGGGGGATGGCTCAAGAGACCCAGTACTTC
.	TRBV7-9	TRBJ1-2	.	CASSRTINYGYTF	TGTGCCAGCAGCCGGACAATTAACTATGGCTACACCTTC
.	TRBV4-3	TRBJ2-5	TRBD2	CASSPNARLAGSQETQYF	TGCGCCAGCAGCCCGAATGCCAGGCTAGCGGGGTCCCAAGAGACCCAGTACTTC
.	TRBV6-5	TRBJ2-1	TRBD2	CASKSRRGGYNEQFF	TGTGCCAGCAAATCTCGTCGGGGGGGATACAATGAGCAGTTCTTC
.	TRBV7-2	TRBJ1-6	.	CASSKRGADNSPLHF	TGTGCCAGCAGCAAGCGGGGGGCGGACAATTCACCCCTCCACTTT